The sample holds a few counts of the clone carrying this T cell receptor (beta chain). Its antigen is not identified. This sample was included in a study of T cells after posttransplantation cyclophosphamide. Whole-study results and caveats: Recipient CMV seropositivity and CMV reactivation strongly tracked TRB clonality. Later post-transplant blood repertoires were often dominated by donor CD8+ memory clones. Tissue-infiltrating T cells from skin or gut overlapped little with blood T cells.

Sequencing used immunoSEQ multiplex PCR; TCRdb keeps in-frame clones, though not all of them. The table lists roughly 25,000 clones, with no singletons. CDR3 length: 17 residues. Busulfan-fludarabine conditioning, marrow transplant, and cyclophosphamide on days +3 and +4 were administered. The chain employs TRBV21-1 and TRBJ1-5; the D call in the table, TRBD1, was not verified against the DNA. TRBV21-1 is a known pseudogene. Here the sequenced sample was PBMCs, taken after allogeneic stem cell transplant with posttransplant cyclophosphamide. The source is a male patient in his late teens or twenties who received an allogeneic stem cell transplant from a related donor, was CMV-positive, and had no GVHD. A share of the T cells may be of graft donor origin. The CDR3 is CASTIGGGRYSNQPQHF. The CDR3 DNA reads TGTGCCAGCACCATAGGGGGCGGTCGGTATAGCAATCAGCCCCAGCATTTT.